This is a list of T cell receptor beta chains from one sample in a study of T cells after yellow fever vaccination. TCRdb called the 5' RACE reads again in MiXCR, with one record for every CDR3 protein. Of 500,000 to 650,000 distinct CDR3 sequences listed, roughly 14% are singletons. Sequencing used PBMCs, obtained on the day of the yellow fever booster vaccination. All receptors derive from a man aged 30 to 39 who received the YFV17D yellow fever vaccine. Both conserved end residues are part of each CDR3. Each record gives: J gene, V gene, D gene, clone size, CDR3 protein, CDR3 DNA. D genes are given only for firm matches. Not every row has a clone size; where given, it reads once, few, many or a size class.

J gene: TRBJ2-2; V gene: TRBV27; D gene: NA; clone size: many; CDR3 protein: CASSSGLGELFF; CDR3 DNA: TGTGCCAGCAGTTCAGGGTTAGGGGAGCTGTTTTTT
J gene: TRBJ2-2; V gene: TRBV6-1; D gene: TRBD1; clone size: many; CDR3 protein: CASSGVDRDTGELFF; CDR3 DNA: TGTGCCAGCAGTGGGGTGGACAGGGACACCGGGGAGCTGTTTTTT
J gene: TRBJ1-2; V gene: TRBV9; D gene: NA; clone size: few; CDR3 protein: CASSVWEQHGYTF; CDR3 DNA: TGTGCCAGCAGCGTATGGGAACAGCATGGCTACACCTTC
J gene: TRBJ2-7; V gene: TRBV29-1; D gene: NA; clone size: few; CDR3 protein: CSVASTSRISYEQYF; CDR3 DNA: TGCAGCGTCGCTTCCACGTCCCGAATCTCCTACGAGCAGTACTTC
J gene: TRBJ2-3; V gene: TRBV30; D gene: TRBD2; clone size: few; CDR3 protein: CAWSSNSGTGDTQYF; CDR3 DNA: TGTGCCTGGAGTTCCAATAGCGGGACGGGCGATACGCAGTATTTT
J gene: TRBJ2-3; V gene: TRBV3-1; D gene: TRBD2; clone size: many; CDR3 protein: CASRTTSGGPPYTQYF; CDR3 DNA: TGTGCCAGCAGGACGACTAGCGGGGGCCCCCCGTATACGCAGTATTTT
J gene: TRBJ2-7; V gene: TRBV9; D gene: TRBD2; clone size: NA; CDR3 protein: CASSPTPRLAGDEQYF; CDR3 DNA: TGTGCCAGCAGCCCCACCCCTAGACTAGCGGGAGACGAGCAGTACTTC
J gene: TRBJ2-7; V gene: TRBV7-2; D gene: NA; clone size: few; CDR3 protein: CASSLPMIEQYF; CDR3 DNA: TGTGCCAGCAGCTTACCCATGATTGAGCAGTACTTC
J gene: TRBJ2-3; V gene: TRBV7-9; D gene: NA; clone size: few; CDR3 protein: CASSSKDLSTDTQYF; CDR3 DNA: TGTGCCAGCAGCTCCAAGGACTTATCCACAGATACGCAGTATTTT
J gene: TRBJ2-1; V gene: TRBV7-2; D gene: NA; clone size: NA; CDR3 protein: CASSFERNEQFF; CDR3 DNA: TGTGCCAGCAGCTTTGAGAGAAATGAGCAGTTCTTC
J gene: TRBJ2-7; V gene: TRBV20-1; D gene: TRBD2; clone size: many; CDR3 protein: CSASGGTSGYEQYF; CDR3 DNA: TGCAGTGCTAGCGGCGGGACTAGCGGCTACGAGCAGTACTTC
J gene: TRBJ2-2; V gene: TRBV7-9; D gene: NA; clone size: few; CDR3 protein: CASSLYGGGELFF; CDR3 DNA: TGTGCCAGCAGCTTATACGGAGGCGGGGAGCTGTTTTTT
J gene: TRBJ1-5; V gene: TRBV18; D gene: NA; clone size: NA; CDR3 protein: CASSAQGGGQPQHF; CDR3 DNA: TGTGCCAGCTCAGCGCAGGGAGGCGGTCAGCCCCAGCATTTT
J gene: TRBJ1-5; V gene: TRBV2; D gene: NA; clone size: few; CDR3 protein: CASSRGGDQPQHF; CDR3 DNA: TGTGCCAGCAGCCGAGGGGGAGATCAGCCCCAGCATTTT
J gene: TRBJ1-2; V gene: TRBV9; D gene: TRBD1; clone size: few; CDR3 protein: CASSVMTGGVGYTF; CDR3 DNA: TGTGCCAGCAGCGTAATGACAGGGGGCGTTGGCTACACCTTC
J gene: TRBJ2-5; V gene: TRBV10-2; D gene: NA; clone size: NA; CDR3 protein: CASRGDGGETQYF; CDR3 DNA: TGCGCCAGCAGGGGGGACGGAGGAGAGACCCAGTACTTC
J gene: TRBJ2-3; V gene: TRBV27; D gene: NA; clone size: few; CDR3 protein: CASSLLSPIADTQYF; CDR3 DNA: TGTGCCAGCAGTTTATTAAGCCCGATCGCAGATACGCAGTATTTT
J gene: TRBJ2-3; V gene: TRBV20-1; D gene: NA; clone size: few; CDR3 protein: CSASSPQRGTDTQYF; CDR3 DNA: TGCAGTGCTAGTTCTCCGCAACGGGGGACAGATACGCAGTATTTT
J gene: TRBJ2-3; V gene: TRBV5-6; D gene: TRBD2; clone size: many; CDR3 protein: CASSRSELAEFTDTQYF; CDR3 DNA: TGTGCCAGCAGCCGGTCAGAACTAGCGGAGTTCACAGATACGCAGTATTTT
J gene: TRBJ2-7; V gene: TRBV20-1; D gene: NA; clone size: NA; CDR3 protein: CSARDDLRDEQYF; CDR3 DNA: TGCAGTGCTCGGGATGATCTCCGCGACGAGCAGTACTTC
J gene: TRBJ2-7; V gene: TRBV5-1; D gene: TRBD2; clone size: few; CDR3 protein: CASSYIRGSGSPSSSYEQYF; CDR3 DNA: TGCGCCAGCAGCTATATAAGAGGTAGCGGGAGTCCCTCGAGCTCCTACGAGCAGTACTTC
J gene: TRBJ2-3; V gene: TRBV3-1; D gene: NA; clone size: NA; CDR3 protein: CASSQAPRATTDTQYF; CDR3 DNA: TGTGCCAGCAGCCAAGCCCCGCGGGCAACCACAGATACGCAGTATTTT
J gene: TRBJ2-7; V gene: TRBV19; D gene: NA; clone size: few; CDR3 protein: CASSIMGASYEQYF; CDR3 DNA: TGTGCCAGTAGTATAATGGGGGCAAGCTACGAGCAGTACTTC
J gene: TRBJ2-7; V gene: TRBV6-2/TRBV6-3; D gene: NA; clone size: few; CDR3 protein: CASQKAESSYEQYF; CDR3 DNA: TGTGCCAGCCAAAAAGCGGAGAGCTCCTACGAGCAGTACTTC
J gene: TRBJ2-2; V gene: TRBV7-9; D gene: TRBD1; clone size: few; CDR3 protein: CASSPPGQYYTGELFF; CDR3 DNA: TGTGCCAGCAGCCCCCCGGGACAGTACTACACCGGGGAGCTGTTTTTT
J gene: TRBJ1-4; V gene: TRBV18; D gene: NA; clone size: few; CDR3 protein: CASSPSRVGEKLFF; CDR3 DNA: TGTGCCAGCTCACCCTCCAGGGTTGGTGAAAAACTGTTTTTT
J gene: TRBJ2-4; V gene: TRBV7-2; D gene: TRBD2; clone size: NA; CDR3 protein: CASSPTTLAGGLDIQYF; CDR3 DNA: TGTGCCAGCAGCCCTACCACCTTAGCGGGAGGTTTAGACATTCAGTACTTC
J gene: TRBJ2-5; V gene: TRBV12-3/TRBV12-4; D gene: NA; clone size: NA; CDR3 protein: CASSFQYPETQYF; CDR3 DNA: TGTGCCAGCAGTTTCCAGTATCCGGAGACCCAGTACTTC
J gene: TRBJ1-1; V gene: TRBV5-1; D gene: NA; clone size: few; CDR3 protein: CASSYGVVGERTEAFF; CDR3 DNA: TGCGCCAGCAGCTATGGGGTCGTGGGGGAACGTACTGAAGCTTTCTTT
J gene: TRBJ2-3; V gene: TRBV5-5; D gene: NA; clone size: few; CDR3 protein: CASSLDRVNTQYF; CDR3 DNA: TGTGCCAGCAGCTTGGACAGGGTGAATACGCAGTATTTT
J gene: TRBJ2-2; V gene: TRBV5-6; D gene: TRBD2; clone size: few; CDR3 protein: CASSSLTSEGTGELFF; CDR3 DNA: TGTGCCAGCAGCTCCCTAACTAGCGAGGGCACCGGGGAGCTGTTTTTT
J gene: TRBJ2-7; V gene: TRBV5-1; D gene: TRBD1; clone size: NA; CDR3 protein: CASSVNPGQSSYEQYF; CDR3 DNA: TGCGCCAGCAGCGTGAACCCGGGACAGAGCTCCTACGAGCAGTACTTC
J gene: TRBJ2-5; V gene: TRBV24-1; D gene: NA; clone size: many; CDR3 protein: CATSDFETQYF; CDR3 DNA: TGTGCCACCAGTGATTTTGAGACCCAGTACTTC
J gene: TRBJ2-5; V gene: TRBV6-1; D gene: NA; clone size: few; CDR3 protein: CASSEVAFDQETQYF; CDR3 DNA: TGTGCCAGCAGTGAAGTCGCCTTCGACCAAGAGACCCAGTACTTC
J gene: TRBJ2-1; V gene: TRBV5-1; D gene: TRBD2; clone size: NA; CDR3 protein: CASSSGLAGNYNEQFF; CDR3 DNA: TGCGCCAGCAGCTCGGGACTAGCGGGGAACTACAATGAGCAGTTCTTC
J gene: TRBJ2-7; V gene: TRBV7-8; D gene: NA; clone size: few; CDR3 protein: CASRRPGGEQYF; CDR3 DNA: TGTGCCAGCAGAAGACCAGGTGGCGAGCAGTACTTC
J gene: TRBJ2-5; V gene: TRBV7-2; D gene: TRBD2; clone size: NA; CDR3 protein: CASSTWTSGRETQYF; CDR3 DNA: TGTGCCAGCAGCACCTGGACTAGCGGGAGAGAGACCCAGTACTTC
J gene: TRBJ2-7; V gene: TRBV20-1; D gene: NA; clone size: few; CDR3 protein: CHGGSPYEQYF; CDR3 DNA: TGCCATGGGGGGAGCCCCTACGAGCAGTACTTC
J gene: TRBJ2-1; V gene: TRBV7-8; D gene: NA; clone size: few; CDR3 protein: CASSFVIAAGHEQFF; CDR3 DNA: TGTGCCAGCAGCTTTGTTATAGCGGCGGGTCATGAGCAGTTCTTC
J gene: TRBJ2-2; V gene: TRBV7-2; D gene: TRBD2; clone size: NA; CDR3 protein: CASSLSGLAEGGELFF; CDR3 DNA: TGTGCCAGCAGCTTATCGGGACTAGCGGAAGGCGGGGAGCTGTTTTTT
J gene: TRBJ2-1; V gene: TRBV11-2; D gene: TRBD2; clone size: NA; CDR3 protein: CASSLFAGGPSSYNEQFF; CDR3 DNA: TGTGCCAGCAGCTTATTCGCGGGAGGACCCAGCTCCTACAATGAGCAGTTCTTC
J gene: TRBJ2-3; V gene: TRBV7-8; D gene: TRBD2; clone size: few; CDR3 protein: CASSLARRGRGRYF; CDR3 DNA: TGTGCCAGCAGCTTAGCCCGTCGCGGGAGGGGGCGGTATTTT
J gene: TRBJ2-2; V gene: TRBV2; D gene: NA; clone size: few; CDR3 protein: CASSASSGTGGELFF; CDR3 DNA: TGTGCCAGCAGTGCGTCTAGCGGGACAGGCGGGGAGCTGTTTTTT
J gene: TRBJ1-1; V gene: TRBV6-1; D gene: NA; clone size: NA; CDR3 protein: CASIPGQNTEAFF; CDR3 DNA: TGTGCCAGCATTCCGGGACAGAACACTGAAGCTTTCTTT
J gene: TRBJ1-4; V gene: TRBV4-3; D gene: NA; clone size: NA; CDR3 protein: CACSQDSTGSATNEKLFF; CDR3 DNA: TGCGCCTGCAGCCAAGATTCGACAGGCTCTGCAACTAATGAAAAACTGTTTTTT
J gene: TRBJ2-2; V gene: TRBV29-1; D gene: TRBD1; clone size: many; CDR3 protein: CSARGLGTGELFF; CDR3 DNA: TGCAGCGCTAGGGGGCTCGGGACCGGGGAGCTGTTTTTT
J gene: TRBJ2-2; V gene: TRBV7-2; D gene: NA; clone size: many; CDR3 protein: CASSFLKGGAGELFF; CDR3 DNA: TGTGCCAGCAGCTTTTTGAAGGGGGGGGCCGGGGAGCTGTTTTTT
J gene: TRBJ2-7; V gene: TRBV7-9; D gene: NA; clone size: few; CDR3 protein: CASSFEGRYEQYF; CDR3 DNA: TGTGCCAGCAGCTTTGAGGGACGCTACGAGCAGTACTTC
J gene: TRBJ2-1; V gene: TRBV7-2; D gene: TRBD2; clone size: NA; CDR3 protein: CASSLTWEGIDNEPFF; CDR3 DNA: TGTGCCAGCAGCTTAACGTGGGAGGGCATAGACAATGAGCCGTTCTTC
J gene: TRBJ2-7; V gene: TRBV18; D gene: TRBD2; clone size: few; CDR3 protein: CASSPPSWVPGEGVEYNEQYF; CDR3 DNA: TGTGCCAGCTCTCCCCCATCGTGGGTTCCCGGGGAGGGTGTCGAGTACAACGAGCAGTACTTC
J gene: TRBJ1-6; V gene: TRBV28; D gene: TRBD1; clone size: few; CDR3 protein: CASRSFTQGDNSPLHF; CDR3 DNA: TGTGCCAGCAGGAGCTTCACACAGGGGGACAATTCACCCCTCCACTTT
J gene: TRBJ2-1; V gene: TRBV5-1; D gene: NA; clone size: NA; CDR3 protein: CASRDLHEQFF; CDR3 DNA: TGCGCCAGTCGGGACTTGCATGAGCAGTTCTTC
J gene: TRBJ2-3; V gene: TRBV12-3/TRBV12-4; D gene: NA; clone size: few; CDR3 protein: CASSPLRSTQYF; CDR3 DNA: TGTGCCAGCAGCCCCCTTAGGAGTACGCAGTATTTT
J gene: TRBJ2-5; V gene: TRBV20-1; D gene: NA; clone size: NA; CDR3 protein: CSARGRAETQYF; CDR3 DNA: TGCAGTGCTAGGGGTCGGGCAGAGACCCAGTACTTC
J gene: TRBJ2-7; V gene: TRBV5-4; D gene: NA; clone size: NA; CDR3 protein: CASSPPEANRYEQYF; CDR3 DNA: TGTGCCAGCAGCCCCCCCGAGGCTAACAGATACGAGCAGTACTTC
J gene: TRBJ2-7; V gene: TRBV28; D gene: NA; clone size: many; CDR3 protein: CASYLKGRYEQYF; CDR3 DNA: TGTGCCAGTTACCTAAAGGGCCGCTACGAGCAGTACTTC
J gene: TRBJ2-7; V gene: TRBV7-6; D gene: TRBD2; clone size: NA; CDR3 protein: CASSPARTSGPTYEQYF; CDR3 DNA: TGTGCCAGCAGCCCAGCTAGGACTAGCGGGCCTACCTACGAGCAGTACTTC